Detailed here is one T cell receptor beta chain. Purification of the CD8+ and CD4+ T cells relied on negative isolation, and TEMRA cells underwent FACS enrichment. This specimen belongs to a study of CD8 T cells in Susac syndrome. Reverse transcription used about 0.45 to 1 ug RNA and random hexamers. TCRdb processed the immunoSEQ multiplex PCR reads anew with MiXCR; each CDR3 protein has one entry. The repertoire holds some 96,000 distinct CDR3 sequences, with approximately 95% as singletons. The source of this sequence is a human donor with Susac syndrome. Material: CD8+ T cells from PBMCs.

In DNA, the CDR3 is TGTGCCAGCAGCGAAACAGGGCTGGAGCAGCCCCAGCATTTT. Translation gives CASSETGLEQPQHF. The chain has TRBV25-1 and TRBJ1-5; possibly TRBD1 for D (6 bases). Trimming pared 6 bases from V and 7 bases from J, leaving 16 bases between. CDR1 is MGHDK and CDR2 is SYGVNS in the germline V gene. This CDR3 region has 14 residues.